This TCR beta chain originates from a study of T-cell memory formation after mild COVID-19. Study-level results: In pre-infection memory, a portion of responding clones appeared, which suggested that cross-reactive memory joined. Specificity for SARS-CoV-2 was not confirmed among the second-wave clones peaking on day 37.

Germline V gives CDR1 SGHRS, CDR2 YFSETQ. The V segment lost 4 bases and the J segment 4 bases; nucleotides outside the gene matches: 6. The CDR3 runs 16 residues. This clonotype has only a few counts. Its antigen is not known. TCRdb fed the 5' RACE reads into MiXCR, producing one record per CDR3 protein. The repertoire holds approximately 230,000 distinct CDR3 sequences, with about 16% as singletons. V gene TRBV5-1 combines with J gene TRBJ2-2, with 11 positions matching TRBD1. Material for sequencing was PBMCs or a T cell subset sorted from them (not recorded which). The clonotype originates from a man younger than 30 who had mild COVID-19 (a few samples of this study predate the infection). Cell type and time point are not known. The CDR3: CASSPPGTGGTGELFF. The CDR3 region has the DNA TGCGCCAGCAGCCCACCCGGGACAGGGGGCACCGGGGAGCTGTTTTTT.